This T cell receptor beta chain was observed in a study of CD8+CD57+ T cells in acquired aplastic anemia. Study background: The study obtained an average of 3.2 ug of DNA from sorted CD4+ and CD8+ cells.

Whoever was chosen for sequencing had shown CD8+CD57+ cell expansion by flow cytometry. Blood samples were obtained from patients who had received no prior therapy. CDR3 and TCR beta VDJ profiling relied on a genomic DNA template. TCRdb reprocessed the reads via MiXCR and lists one record per CDR3 protein. The sample holds about 240,000 distinct CDR3 sequences; 47% are singletons and the top ten take approximately 8%. V dropped 4 bases and J dropped 2; count of bases not matched to a gene: 4. This CDR3 spans 14 amino acids. The V gene's germline CDR1 is SGDLS and CDR2 YYNGEE. As to this clonotype: The antigen remains unidentified. A much larger clone sits a single nucleotide away, making a read error possible.

Study results and caveats: In common between the patients and the controls were around 29 CD8+ CDR3 sequences.

V is TRBV9 and J is TRBJ2-3; TRBD2 aligns across 7 bases. Sequencing was done on a sample of sorted CD4+, CD8+, or CD8+CD57+ T cells (not recorded which) from PBMCs. The origin of this receptor is a human donor with aplastic anemia. CDR3 bases: TGTGCCAGCAGCCCTAGCGGAGACACAGATACGCAGTATTTT. This encodes CASSPSGDTDTQYF.